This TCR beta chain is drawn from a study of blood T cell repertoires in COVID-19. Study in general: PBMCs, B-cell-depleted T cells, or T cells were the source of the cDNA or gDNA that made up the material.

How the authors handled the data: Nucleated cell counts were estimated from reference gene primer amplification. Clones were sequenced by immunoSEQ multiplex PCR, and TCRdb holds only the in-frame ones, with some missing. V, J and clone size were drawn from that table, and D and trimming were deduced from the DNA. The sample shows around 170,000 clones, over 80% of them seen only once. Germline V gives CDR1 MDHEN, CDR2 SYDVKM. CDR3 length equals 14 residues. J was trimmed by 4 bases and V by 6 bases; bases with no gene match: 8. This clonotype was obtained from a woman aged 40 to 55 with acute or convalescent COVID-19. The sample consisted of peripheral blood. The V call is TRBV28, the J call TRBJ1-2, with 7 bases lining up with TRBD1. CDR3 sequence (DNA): TGTGCCAGCAGGCCGGGCGGGACAGTCTATGGCTACACCTTC. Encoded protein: CASRPGGTVYGYTF.